The rows below give T cell receptor beta chains drawn from one sample of a study of cytomegalovirus exposure and HLA in healthy donors. Measured with immunoSEQ multiplex PCR; TCRdb has only the in-frame clones, and not every one. This sample's clone table lists some 110,000 clones. Sequenced sample: PBMCs. The receptors were sampled from a man aged 40-49 years in good health and CMV-seronegative. CDR3s include the opening cysteine and the closing phenylalanine or tryptophan. A D gene is named only where the DNA matches it firmly.

d_call: TRBD1; cdr3_length: 16; j_call: TRBJ2-7; v_call: TRBV5-1; cdr3_aa: CASSLGGTGGPYEQYF; cdr3_nt: TGCGCCAGCAGCTTGGGAGGGACAGGGGGTCCCTACGAGCAGTACTTC
d_call: TRBD1; cdr3_length: 15; j_call: TRBJ1-2; v_call: TRBV9; cdr3_aa: CASSVEGRGNYGYTF; cdr3_nt: TGTGCCAGCAGCGTAGAGGGCAGGGGGAACTATGGCTACACCTTC
d_call: TRBD1; cdr3_length: 14; j_call: TRBJ1-2; v_call: TRBV30; cdr3_aa: CAWSVDRGGHGYTF; cdr3_nt: TGTGCCTGGAGTGTAGACAGGGGAGGACATGGCTACACCTTC
d_call: TRBD1; cdr3_length: 13; j_call: TRBJ1-2; v_call: TRBV10-3; cdr3_aa: CATLPRDRYGYTF; cdr3_nt: TGTGCCACCCTCCCCCGGGACAGATATGGCTACACCTTC
d_call: TRBD2; cdr3_length: 14; j_call: TRBJ2-7; v_call: TRBV11-3; cdr3_aa: CASSFSSGTTEQYF; cdr3_nt: TGTGCCAGCAGCTTCTCCAGCGGGACCACCGAGCAGTACTTC
d_call: NA; cdr3_length: 15; j_call: TRBJ2-3; v_call: TRBV4-2; cdr3_aa: CASSQGGTEGDTQYF; cdr3_nt: TGTGCCAGCAGCCAGGGCGGGACGGAGGGAGATACGCAGTATTTT
d_call: TRBD1; cdr3_length: 15; j_call: TRBJ1-5; v_call: TRBV28; cdr3_aa: CASSLSEGASQPQHF; cdr3_nt: TGTGCCAGCAGTCTGTCCGAGGGGGCAAGTCAGCCCCAGCATTTT
d_call: NA; cdr3_length: 15; j_call: TRBJ1-1; v_call: TRBV27; cdr3_aa: CASSLTQDSNTEAFF; cdr3_nt: TGTGCCAGCAGTTTAACGCAGGACAGTAACACTGAAGCTTTCTTT
d_call: TRBD2; cdr3_length: 14; j_call: TRBJ2-3; v_call: TRBV5-1; cdr3_aa: CASSSTSGSDTQYF; cdr3_nt: TGCGCCAGCAGCTCGACTAGCGGGAGTGATACGCAGTATTTT
d_call: TRBD2; cdr3_length: 15; j_call: TRBJ2-7; v_call: TRBV5-1; cdr3_aa: CASSLDPGGPYEQYF; cdr3_nt: TGCGCCAGCAGCTTGGATCCGGGAGGGCCCTACGAGCAGTACTTC
d_call: NA; cdr3_length: 16; j_call: TRBJ1-1; v_call: TRBV2; cdr3_aa: CASSGGGPTAYTEAFF; cdr3_nt: TGTGCCAGCAGTGGGGGGGGACCCACGGCATACACTGAAGCTTTCTTT
d_call: NA; cdr3_length: 15; j_call: TRBJ2-5; v_call: TRBV30; cdr3_aa: CAWSVGGLGSREQYF; cdr3_nt: TGTGCCTGGAGTGTGGGGGGGCTTGGATCACGGGAGCAGTACTTC
d_call: NA; cdr3_length: 12; j_call: TRBJ2-5; v_call: TRBV5-1; cdr3_aa: CASSFPQETQYF; cdr3_nt: TGCGCCAGCAGCTTCCCGCAAGAGACCCAGTACTTC
d_call: NA; cdr3_length: 15; j_call: TRBJ2-1; v_call: TRBV29-1; cdr3_aa: CSVALQAYSYNEQFF; cdr3_nt: TGCAGCGTTGCATTACAGGCGTACTCCTACAATGAGCAGTTCTTC
d_call: NA; cdr3_length: 12; j_call: TRBJ2-5; v_call: TRBV11-2; cdr3_aa: CASSLSRETQYF; cdr3_nt: TGTGCCAGCAGCTTATCCCGAGAGACCCAGTACTTC
d_call: TRBD2; cdr3_length: 14; j_call: TRBJ2-2; v_call: TRBV30; cdr3_aa: CAWRTAGGTGELFF; cdr3_nt: TGTGCCTGGAGAACAGCGGGAGGCACCGGGGAGCTGTTTTTT
d_call: TRBD1; cdr3_length: 14; j_call: TRBJ2-7; v_call: TRBV5-6; cdr3_aa: CASSFGTGLREQYF; cdr3_nt: TGTGCCAGCAGCTTCGGGACAGGGCTACGCGAGCAGTACTTC
d_call: TRBD1; cdr3_length: 21; j_call: TRBJ2-7; v_call: TRBV5-1; cdr3_aa: CASSYPKPGTGRRQVLYEQYF; cdr3_nt: TGCGCCAGCAGCTATCCGAAGCCTGGGACAGGGCGCCGCCAAGTCCTCTACGAGCAGTACTTC
d_call: NA; cdr3_length: 14; j_call: TRBJ2-3; v_call: TRBV5-4; cdr3_aa: CASSPAGSRDTQYF; cdr3_nt: TGTGCCAGCAGCCCCGCGGGATCTCGAGATACGCAGTATTTT
d_call: TRBD1; cdr3_length: 14; j_call: TRBJ2-1; v_call: TRBV5-1; cdr3_aa: CASSLGQGYNEQFF; cdr3_nt: TGCGCCAGCAGCTTGGGACAGGGTTACAATGAGCAGTTCTTC
d_call: NA; cdr3_length: 13; j_call: TRBJ1-2; v_call: TRBV27; cdr3_aa: CASSKTGVYGYTF; cdr3_nt: TGTGCCAGCAGCAAGACAGGTGTCTATGGCTACACCTTC
d_call: NA; cdr3_length: 14; j_call: TRBJ2-7; v_call: TRBV10-3; cdr3_aa: CAISESRESYEQYF; cdr3_nt: TGTGCCATCAGTGAGTCGAGGGAATCCTACGAGCAGTACTTC
d_call: TRBD2; cdr3_length: 16; j_call: TRBJ2-3; v_call: TRBV7-2; cdr3_aa: CASTYPSGVSTDTQYF; cdr3_nt: TGTGCCAGCACCTACCCGAGCGGGGTAAGCACAGATACGCAGTATTTT
d_call: TRBD2; cdr3_length: 20; j_call: TRBJ2-5; v_call: TRBV4-1; cdr3_aa: CASSQAPSGTSGRLQETQYF; cdr3_nt: TGCGCCAGCAGCCAAGCACCCTCCGGTACTAGCGGGAGACTCCAAGAGACCCAGTACTTC
d_call: NA; cdr3_length: 14; j_call: TRBJ1-5; v_call: TRBV6-5; cdr3_aa: CASGLGSADQPQHF; cdr3_nt: TGTGCCAGCGGCCTAGGCAGCGCGGATCAGCCCCAGCATTTT
d_call: NA; cdr3_length: 13; j_call: TRBJ1-1; v_call: TRBV11-3; cdr3_aa: CASSSQVSTEAFF; cdr3_nt: TGTGCCAGCAGTTCTCAGGTTTCTACTGAAGCTTTCTTT
d_call: TRBD1; cdr3_length: 19; j_call: TRBJ1-3; v_call: TRBV5-5; cdr3_aa: CASSLASGQGTRSGNTIYF; cdr3_nt: TGTGCCAGCAGCTTGGCTTCGGGACAGGGTACTCGCTCTGGAAACACCATATATTTT
d_call: NA; cdr3_length: 14; j_call: TRBJ1-2; v_call: TRBV2; cdr3_aa: CASSDNLSNYGYTF; cdr3_nt: TGTGCCAGCAGTGATAATCTGTCTAACTATGGCTACACCTTC
d_call: TRBD2; cdr3_length: 19; j_call: TRBJ2-1; v_call: TRBV5-4; cdr3_aa: CASSGSTSGGPQTYNEQFF; cdr3_nt: TGTGCCAGCAGCGGATCAACTAGCGGGGGCCCACAAACCTACAATGAGCAGTTCTTC
d_call: NA; cdr3_length: 13; j_call: TRBJ2-1; v_call: TRBV29-1; cdr3_aa: CSVVAGFLNEQFF; cdr3_nt: TGCAGCGTTGTCGCAGGGTTCCTCAATGAGCAGTTCTTC
d_call: TRBD1; cdr3_length: 15; j_call: TRBJ2-3; v_call: TRBV11-3; cdr3_aa: CASSPRQGVTDTQYF; cdr3_nt: TGTGCCAGCAGCCCCCGACAGGGGGTCACAGATACGCAGTATTTT
d_call: NA; cdr3_length: 14; j_call: TRBJ1-1; v_call: TRBV19; cdr3_aa: CASSPSPTGTEAFF; cdr3_nt: TGTGCCAGTAGCCCATCCCCGACAGGCACTGAAGCTTTCTTT
d_call: TRBD1; cdr3_length: 14; j_call: TRBJ1-3; v_call: TRBV10-3; cdr3_aa: CAIMETGDGNTIYF; cdr3_nt: TGTGCCATCATGGAGACAGGGGACGGAAACACCATATATTTT
d_call: NA; cdr3_length: 22; j_call: TRBJ2-4; v_call: TRBV4-3; cdr3_aa: CASSQDESGKGINYLAKNIQYF; cdr3_nt: TGCGCCAGCAGCCAAGACGAATCGGGAAAAGGGATTAATTATCTAGCCAAAAACATTCAGTACTTC
d_call: NA; cdr3_length: 11; j_call: TRBJ1-2; v_call: TRBV10-2; cdr3_aa: CAALTGNGYTF; cdr3_nt: TGCGCCGCCCTTACAGGGAACGGCTACACCTTC
d_call: TRBD1; cdr3_length: 16; j_call: TRBJ2-7; v_call: TRBV28; cdr3_aa: CASSFTPGQKFYEQYF; cdr3_nt: TGTGCCAGCAGTTTTACACCGGGACAGAAATTCTACGAGCAGTACTTC
d_call: NA; cdr3_length: 13; j_call: TRBJ2-7; v_call: TRBV7-3; cdr3_aa: CASSFVGAAEQYF; cdr3_nt: TGTGCCAGCAGCTTCGTTGGGGCAGCCGAGCAGTACTTC
d_call: TRBD1; cdr3_length: 17; j_call: TRBJ2-1; v_call: TRBV7-3; cdr3_aa: CASSLIVGTGEGNEQFF; cdr3_nt: TGTGCCAGCAGCTTAATCGTTGGGACAGGGGAAGGGAATGAGCAGTTCTTC
d_call: NA; cdr3_length: 15; j_call: TRBJ2-3; v_call: TRBV9; cdr3_aa: CASTLGGGGTDTQYF; cdr3_nt: TGTGCCAGCACCCTAGGGGGAGGGGGCACAGATACGCAGTATTTT
d_call: NA; cdr3_length: 11; j_call: TRBJ2-7; v_call: TRBV6-5; cdr3_aa: CASTQGYEQYF; cdr3_nt: TGTGCCAGCACTCAGGGGTACGAGCAGTACTTC